Sequencing of this TCR beta chain was carried out in a study of blood T cell repertoires in COVID-19 (dated by TCRdb to about 2020). Broadly, across the study: Samples covering the acute and convalescent phases of COVID-19 were provided by collaborators in the United States, Italy and Spain. The material from the prospective study consisted of cDNA or gDNA derived from T cells, B-cell-depleted T cells, or PBMCs. The repertoires were released in a freely available public database meant as a resource for research on the immune response to SARS-CoV-2. The samples were drawn from the first 160 participants of the ongoing ImmuneRACE study and from over a thousand subjects provided by 6 global collaborators. Where available, HLA class I and class II types were obtained from metadata supplied by the sample provider rather than from assay-based typing. Subjects who had been exposed to COVID-19, were actively infected with it, or had recovered from it provided the deeply sampled blood TCRbeta repertoires that made up the dataset. Nearly every sample came with metadata listing a de-identified subject ID, COVID-19 status, age in years and sex. Summary of the overall study and its limitations: The quantity of clinical and demographic metadata differed by source and by participant and was supplied without curation.

TCRbeta CDR3 regions were amplified from genomic DNA by means of the immunoSEQ Assay, a bias-controlled multiplex PCR. For the original study's pipeline: Within the assay, amplification of reference gene primers was used to estimate how many nucleated cells each sample contained. To quantify the absolute abundance of each unique TCRbeta CDR3 rearrangement, sequence reads were collapsed and filtered. Productive Simpson clonality was computed per sample as the square root of Simpson's diversity index over productive rearrangements. This immuneACCESS table, as held by TCRdb, lists in-frame sequences with V and J called but not all clones. Of the missing ones, under half trace to an unresolved V gene in checked studies; the others have no known cause. The V and J calls and clone size are taken from that table; D and trimming were inferred from the DNA. The sample yields approximately 240,000 clones; 70% to 90% were counted once. The ten largest clones take up roughly 12% of the sample.

CDR1 and CDR2, per the germline V gene (reference sequence), are LNHDA and SQIVND. The CDR3 runs 13 amino acids, cysteine and phenylalanine included. Just the 39-base CDR3 DNA is kept, in frame starting at base 1. V is trimmed back by 5 bases and J by 5 bases, and the junction contains 3 bases that no gene match accounts for. Samples from volunteer blood donors who had recovered from COVID-19 were contributed by a second Seattle source. Whole blood was collected in K2EDTA tubes by collaborating institutions according to the institutions' own protocols. Collaborator samples were shipped for TCRbeta analysis as frozen whole blood, isolated PBMCs, or DNA extracted from either sample type. The sample holds a few counts of this clone. Its antigen has not been determined. No much larger clone exists at a distance of one base, and base qualities are not known.

The chain uses TRBV19 and TRBJ1-2; 9 junctional bases match TRBD1. This sequence originates from a woman under 30 who had recovered from COVID-19. The source material was peripheral blood. The CDR3 protein sequence reads: CASSGQGYYGYTF. The DNA reads as follows: TGTGCCAGTAGTGGACAGGGGTATTATGGCTACACCTTC.